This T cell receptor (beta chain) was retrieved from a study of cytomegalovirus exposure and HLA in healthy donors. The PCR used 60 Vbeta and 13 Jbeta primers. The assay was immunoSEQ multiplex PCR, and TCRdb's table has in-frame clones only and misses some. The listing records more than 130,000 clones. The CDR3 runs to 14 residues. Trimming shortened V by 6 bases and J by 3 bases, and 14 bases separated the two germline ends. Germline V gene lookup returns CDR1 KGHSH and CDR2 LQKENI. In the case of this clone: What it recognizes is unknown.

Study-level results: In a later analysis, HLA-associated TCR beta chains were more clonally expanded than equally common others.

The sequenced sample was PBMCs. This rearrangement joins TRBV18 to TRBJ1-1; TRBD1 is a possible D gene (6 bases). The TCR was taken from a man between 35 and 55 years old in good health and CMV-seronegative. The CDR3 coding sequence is TGTGCCAGCTCCCCCCTCGCAGGGGACACTGAAGCTTTCTTT. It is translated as CASSPLAGDTEAFF.